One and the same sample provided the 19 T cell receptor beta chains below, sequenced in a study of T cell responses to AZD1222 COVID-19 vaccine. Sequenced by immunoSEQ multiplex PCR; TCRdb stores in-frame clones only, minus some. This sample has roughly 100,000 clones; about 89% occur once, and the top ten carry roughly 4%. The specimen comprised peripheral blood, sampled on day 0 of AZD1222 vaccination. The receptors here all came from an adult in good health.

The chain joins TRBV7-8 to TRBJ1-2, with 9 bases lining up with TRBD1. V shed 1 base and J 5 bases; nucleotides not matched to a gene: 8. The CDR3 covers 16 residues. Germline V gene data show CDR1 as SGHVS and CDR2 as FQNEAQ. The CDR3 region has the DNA TGTGCCAGCAGCTTAGGGTCGACAGGGGGAGGGTATGGCTACACCTTC. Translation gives CASSLGSTGGGYGYTF.

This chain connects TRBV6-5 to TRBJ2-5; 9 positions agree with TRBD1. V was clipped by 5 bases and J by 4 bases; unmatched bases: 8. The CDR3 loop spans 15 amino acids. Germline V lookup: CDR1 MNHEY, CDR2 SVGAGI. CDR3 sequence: CASSPNTGGGETQYF. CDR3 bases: TGTGCCAGCAGTCCCAACACAGGGGGCGGAGAGACCCAGTACTTC.

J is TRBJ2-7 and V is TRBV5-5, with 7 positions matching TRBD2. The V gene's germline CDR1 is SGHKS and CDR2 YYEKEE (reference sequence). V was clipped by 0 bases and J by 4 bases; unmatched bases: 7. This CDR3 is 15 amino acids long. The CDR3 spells CASSLALAENYEQYF. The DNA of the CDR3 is TGTGCCAGCAGCTTGGCCCTAGCGGAGAATTACGAGCAGTACTTC.

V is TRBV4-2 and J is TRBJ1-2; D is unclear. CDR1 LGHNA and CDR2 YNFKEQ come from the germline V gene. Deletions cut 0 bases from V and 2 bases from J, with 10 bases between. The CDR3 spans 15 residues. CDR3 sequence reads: CASSQEGYQNYGYTF. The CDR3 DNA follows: TGTGCCAGCAGCCAAGAAGGGTACCAAAACTATGGCTACACCTTC.

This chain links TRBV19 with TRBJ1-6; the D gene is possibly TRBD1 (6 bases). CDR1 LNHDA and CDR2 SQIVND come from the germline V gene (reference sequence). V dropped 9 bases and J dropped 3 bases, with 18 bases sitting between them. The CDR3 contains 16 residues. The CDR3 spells CASSGAFPSYNSPLHF. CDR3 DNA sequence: TGTGCCAGCTCAGGGGCGTTTCCGAGCTATAATTCACCCCTCCACTTT.

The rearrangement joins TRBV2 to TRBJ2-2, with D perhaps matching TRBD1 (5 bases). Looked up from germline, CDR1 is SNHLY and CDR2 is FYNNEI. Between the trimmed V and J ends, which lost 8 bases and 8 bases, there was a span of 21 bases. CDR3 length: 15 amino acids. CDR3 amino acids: CASPLRVHVCGELFF. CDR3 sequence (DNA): TGTGCCAGCCCCCTCAGGGTTCATGTTTGTGGGGAGCTGTTTTTT.

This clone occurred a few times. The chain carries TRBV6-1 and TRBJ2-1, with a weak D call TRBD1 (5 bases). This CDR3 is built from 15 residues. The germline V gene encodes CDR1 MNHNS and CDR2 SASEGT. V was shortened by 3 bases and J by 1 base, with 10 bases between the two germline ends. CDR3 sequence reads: CASSEVGHSYNEQFF. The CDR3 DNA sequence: TGTGCCAGCAGTGAGGTGGGGCATTCCTACAATGAGCAGTTCTTC.

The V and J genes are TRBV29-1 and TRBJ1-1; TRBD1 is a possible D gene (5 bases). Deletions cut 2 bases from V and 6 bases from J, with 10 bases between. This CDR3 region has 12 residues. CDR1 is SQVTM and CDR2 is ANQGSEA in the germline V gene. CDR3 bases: TGCAGCGTTGAACAGGGTAGAGCTGAAGCTTTCTTT. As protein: CSVEQGRAEAFF.

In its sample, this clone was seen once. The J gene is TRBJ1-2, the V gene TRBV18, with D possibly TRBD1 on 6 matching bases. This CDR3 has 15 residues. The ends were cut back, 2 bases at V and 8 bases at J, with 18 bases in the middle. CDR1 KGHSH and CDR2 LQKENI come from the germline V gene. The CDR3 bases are TGTGCCAGCTCACCAATACAGGGAAAGCCTCAAGGCTACACCTTC. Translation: CASSPIQGKPQGYTF.

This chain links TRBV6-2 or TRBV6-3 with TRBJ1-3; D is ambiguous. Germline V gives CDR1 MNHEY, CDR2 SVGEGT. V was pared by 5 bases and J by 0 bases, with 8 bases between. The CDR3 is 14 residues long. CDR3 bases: TGTGCCAGCAGTACTTTGGTCTCTGGAAACACCATATATTTT. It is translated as CASSTLVSGNTIYF.

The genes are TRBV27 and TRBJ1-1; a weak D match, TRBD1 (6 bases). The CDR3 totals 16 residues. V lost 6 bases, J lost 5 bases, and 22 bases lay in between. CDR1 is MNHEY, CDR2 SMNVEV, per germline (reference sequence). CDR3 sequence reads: CASRSSAGARMTEAFF. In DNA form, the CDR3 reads TGTGCCAGCAGATCATCGGCAGGGGCGCGAATGACTGAAGCTTTCTTT.

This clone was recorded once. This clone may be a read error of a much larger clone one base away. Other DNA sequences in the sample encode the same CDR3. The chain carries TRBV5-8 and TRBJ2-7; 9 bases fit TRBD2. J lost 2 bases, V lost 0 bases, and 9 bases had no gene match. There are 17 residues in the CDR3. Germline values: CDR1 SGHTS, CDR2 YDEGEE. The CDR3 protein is CASSLELERGEAYEQYF. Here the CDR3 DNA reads TGTGCCAGCAGCTTGGAACTGGAGCGGGGGGAGGCCTACGAGCAGTACTTC.

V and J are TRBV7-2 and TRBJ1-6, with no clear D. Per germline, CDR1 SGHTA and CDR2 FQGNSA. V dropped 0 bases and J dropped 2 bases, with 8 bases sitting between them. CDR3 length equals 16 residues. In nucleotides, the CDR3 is TGTGCCAGCAGCTTAGCGCCAGGAACCTATAATTCACCCCTCCACTTT. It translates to CASSLAPGTYNSPLHF.

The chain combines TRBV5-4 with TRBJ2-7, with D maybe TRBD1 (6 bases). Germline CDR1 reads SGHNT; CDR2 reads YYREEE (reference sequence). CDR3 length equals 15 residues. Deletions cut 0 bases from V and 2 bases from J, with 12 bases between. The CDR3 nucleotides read TGTGCCAGCAGCTTGGAAGACAGGCCCGCCTACGAGCAGTACTTC. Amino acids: CASSLEDRPAYEQYF.

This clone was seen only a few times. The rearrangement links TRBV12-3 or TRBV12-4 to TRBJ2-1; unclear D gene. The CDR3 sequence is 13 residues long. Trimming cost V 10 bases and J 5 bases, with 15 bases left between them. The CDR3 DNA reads TGTGCCATCTTCCGCGCCCGAGACAATGAGCAGTTCTTC. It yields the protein CAIFRARDNEQFF.

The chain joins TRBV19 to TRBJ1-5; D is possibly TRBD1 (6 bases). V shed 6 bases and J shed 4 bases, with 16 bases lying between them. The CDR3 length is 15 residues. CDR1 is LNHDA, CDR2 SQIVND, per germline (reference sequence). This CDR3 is CASRTRTVTNQPQHF. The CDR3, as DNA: TGTGCCAGTAGGACGAGGACAGTTACAAATCAGCCCCAGCATTTT.

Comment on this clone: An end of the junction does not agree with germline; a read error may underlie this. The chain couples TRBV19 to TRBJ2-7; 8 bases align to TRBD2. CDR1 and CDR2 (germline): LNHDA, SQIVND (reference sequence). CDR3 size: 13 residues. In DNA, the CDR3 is TGTGCCAGTAGGATAGCGGGGACGTCTGAGCAGTACTTC. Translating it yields CASRIAGTSEQYF.

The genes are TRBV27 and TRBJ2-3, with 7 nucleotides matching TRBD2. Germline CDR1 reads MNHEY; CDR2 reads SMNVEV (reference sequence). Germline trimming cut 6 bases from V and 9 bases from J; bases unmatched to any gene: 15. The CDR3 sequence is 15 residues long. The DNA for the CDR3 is TGTGCCAGCAGCACCCTAAGCGGGACTCTGAAAACGCAGTATTTT. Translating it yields CASSTLSGTLKTQYF.

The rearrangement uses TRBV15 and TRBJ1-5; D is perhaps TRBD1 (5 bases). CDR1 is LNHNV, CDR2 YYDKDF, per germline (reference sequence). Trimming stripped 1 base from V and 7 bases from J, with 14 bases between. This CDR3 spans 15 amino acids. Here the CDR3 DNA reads TGTGCCACCAGCAGAGCGGACGGACACTCCCAGCCCCAGCATTTT. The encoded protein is CATSRADGHSQPQHF.